These 15 T cell receptor beta chains originate from one sample sequenced in a study of CD8+CD57+ T cells in acquired aplastic anemia. The template for TCR beta VDJ and CDR3 sequence profiling was genomic DNA. TCRdb re-called the reads with MiXCR, one entry per CDR3 protein. The table shows some 280,000 distinct CDR3 sequences, with approximately 55% occurring only once. The source material was sorted CD4+, CD8+, or CD8+CD57+ T cells (not recorded which) from PBMCs. The receptors derive from a human donor with severe aplastic anemia or a healthy control (not recorded which).

J is TRBJ2-1 and V is TRBV2; 12 nucleotides match TRBD1. V shed 8 bases and J 10 bases; nucleotides not matched to a gene: 9. The germline CDR1 and CDR2 sequences are SNHLY and FYNNEI. CDR3 length equals 14 residues. The CDR3 bases are TGTGCCAGCCGCGAGGGACAGGGGGCCGACGAGCAGTTCTTC. Amino acid sequence: CASREGQGADEQFF.

This chain links TRBV7-8 with TRBJ1-1; no clear D gene. In germline, CDR1 is SGHVS, CDR2 FQNEAQ. The CDR3 runs to 12 residues. Trimming shortened V by 8 bases and J by 8 bases, and 15 bases separated the two germline ends. CDR3 nucleotides: TGTGCCAGCTCTCTCCGAGGAGGGGAAGCTTTCTTT. Amino acids: CASSLRGGEAFF.

Only a few counts were recorded for this clonotype. The gene calls are TRBV7-9 and TRBJ2-5; 8 nucleotides line up with TRBD1. V lost 0 bases to trimming and J lost 5 bases; unmatched junction nucleotides: 5. Germline lookup yields CDR1 SEHNR and CDR2 FQNEAQ (reference sequence). CDR3 size: 15 residues. CDR3 in DNA: TGTGCCAGCAGCTTAGCGGACAGGGCTAGGGAGACCCAGTACTTC. Its translation is CASSLADRARETQYF. The entire variable domain, with the rest obtained from reference TRBV7-9 and TRBJ2-5, is as follows: DTGVSQNPRHKITKRGQNVTFRCDPISEHNRLYWYRQTLGQGPEFLTYFQNEAQLEKSRLLSDRFSAERPKGSFSTLEIQRTEQGDSAMYLCASSLADRARETQYFGPGTRLLVL.

CDR3 sequence reads: CSARDTQGKGGTQYF. DNA for the CDR3: TGCAGTGCTAGAGACACCCAGGGGAAAGGTGGTACGCAGTATTTT. This sequence joins TRBV20-1 and TRBJ2-3, with a tentative D call TRBD1 (6 bases). This CDR3 contains 15 residues. CDR1 DFQATT and CDR2 SNEGSKA come from the germline V gene (reference sequence). V lost 0 bases to trimming and J lost 8 bases, with 18 bases between them.

This clonotype has only a few counts. This chain uses TRBV11-1 with TRBJ2-1, with D unresolved. V shed 6 bases and J shed 4 bases, with 13 bases lying between them. This CDR3 spans 14 amino acids. Germline CDR1 SGHAT, CDR2 FQDESV (reference sequence). The CDR3 loop is CASRGRPRYNEQFF. The CDR3 bases are TGTGCCAGCAGAGGAAGGCCTAGATACAATGAGCAGTTCTTC.

This clonotype was recorded at least ten times. This sequence joins TRBV9 and TRBJ1-6; possibly TRBD1 for D (5 bases). The length of the CDR3 is 14 residues. V dropped 0 bases and J dropped 7 bases, with 8 bases sitting between them. The V gene's germline CDR1 is SGDLS and CDR2 YYNGEE. The CDR3 protein is CASSVVGVNSPLHF. The CDR3 DNA reads TGTGCCAGCAGCGTAGTAGGGGTAAATTCACCCCTCCACTTT.

This clonotype occurred a few times. This chain joins TRBV20-1 and TRBJ1-5; TRBD1 agrees at 8 bases. Germline V lookup: CDR1 DFQATT, CDR2 SNEGSKA (reference sequence). Losses at the gene ends were 3 bases for V and 6 bases for J; bases not matched to a gene: 7. This CDR3 has 14 residues. CDR3 bases: TGCAGTGCTAGCAGGGGGACAGGAGGTCAGCCCCAGCATTTT. It specifies CSASRGTGGQPQHF.

The chain uses TRBV12-3 or TRBV12-4 and TRBJ2-1; D uncertain. CDR3 length: 13 residues. V was pared by 3 bases and J by 3 bases, with 6 bases between. The CDR3 is CASSFGDYNEQFF. The DNA of the CDR3 is TGTGCCAGCAGTTTTGGGGACTACAATGAGCAGTTCTTC.

The chain couples TRBV7-2 to TRBJ2-1; maybe TRBD1 (6 bases). The CDR3 has 14 residues. V lost 4 bases to trimming and J lost 7 bases, with 14 bases between them. CDR1 and CDR2 (germline): SGHTA, FQGNSA. In nucleotides, the CDR3 is TGTGCCAGCAGCTGGTGGGACAAACGGAATGAGCAGTTCTTC. Amino acid sequence: CASSWWDKRNEQFF.

V is TRBV29-1 and J is TRBJ2-7, with no clear D. Trimming cost V 4 bases and J 3 bases, with 19 bases left between them. The CDR3 contains 15 residues. Looked up from germline, CDR1 is SQVTM and CDR2 is ANQGSEA. CDR3 nucleotides: TGCAGCGTTGTTGTGGGTCACGGGTTGGACTACGAGCAGTACTTC. Translation: CSVVVGHGLDYEQYF.

The sample holds one count of this clonotype. The chain recombines TRBV29-1 with TRBJ2-1; a possible D gene is TRBD1 (6 bases). V dropped 6 bases and J dropped 6 bases, with 21 bases sitting between them. This CDR3 is built from 15 residues. Looked up from germline, CDR1 is SQVTM and CDR2 is ANQGSEA. CDR3 sequence reads: CSVGAVAQVVNEQFF. CDR3 DNA sequence: TGCAGCGTGGGGGCGGTAGCCCAGGTGGTCAATGAGCAGTTCTTC.

V usage is TRBV9 and J usage is TRBJ1-2; tentative D call: TRBD1 (5 bases). V lost 0 bases and J lost 1, with 16 bases in between. CDR3 length: 17 amino acids. The germline CDR1 and CDR2 sequences are SGDLS and YYNGEE. The CDR3: CASSVAGLAGGNYGYTF. The CDR3 DNA reads TGTGCCAGCAGCGTAGCCGGACTAGCGGGGGGTAACTATGGCTACACCTTC. Drawing the rest from reference TRBV9 and TRBJ1-2, the complete variable domain is DSGVTQTPKHLITATGQRVTLRCSPRSGDLSVYWYQQSLDQGLQFLIQYYNGEERAKGNILERFSAQQFPDLHSELNLSSLELGDSALYFCASSVAGLAGGNYGYTFGSGTRLTVV.

This sequence joins TRBV15 and TRBJ2-7; 8 bases map to TRBD1. The CDR3 runs 19 residues. V trimming: 0 bases; J trimming: 4 bases; junction bases outside the gene matches: 17. Germline assignment: CDR1 LNHNV and CDR2 YYDKDF (reference sequence). CDR3 in DNA: TGTGCCACCAGCAGAGATTGGGGTGGTGGCGGGACAGGTCGTTACGAGCAGTACTTC. It yields the protein CATSRDWGGGGTGRYEQYF. The variable domain in full, completed from reference TRBV15 and TRBJ2-7, reads DAMVIQNPRYQVTQFGKPVTLSCSQTLNHNVMYWYQQKSSQAPKLLFHYYDKDFNNEADTPDNFQSRRPNTSFCFLDIRSPGLGDTAMYLCATSRDWGGGGTGRYEQYFGPGTRLTVT.

V gene TRBV10-2 combines with J gene TRBJ1-5; 8 bases line up with TRBD1. The CDR3 has 14 amino acids. Germline V gives CDR1 WSHSY, CDR2 SAAADI. V shed 5 bases and J 4 bases; nucleotides not matched to a gene: 4. CDR3: CASSLGTGNQPQHF. In DNA form, the CDR3 reads TGCGCCAGCAGTCTCGGGACAGGTAATCAGCCCCAGCATTTT.

V gene TRBV19 combines with J gene TRBJ2-2; D gene uncertain. Trimming pared 1 base from V and 6 bases from J, leaving 6 bases between. The CDR3 runs 13 residues. The germline CDR1 and CDR2 sequences are LNHDA and SQIVND (reference sequence). The CDR3 nucleotides are TGTGCCAGTAGTATAGGTGCGGCCGGGGAGCTGTTTTTT. Amino acid sequence: CASSIGAAGELFF.